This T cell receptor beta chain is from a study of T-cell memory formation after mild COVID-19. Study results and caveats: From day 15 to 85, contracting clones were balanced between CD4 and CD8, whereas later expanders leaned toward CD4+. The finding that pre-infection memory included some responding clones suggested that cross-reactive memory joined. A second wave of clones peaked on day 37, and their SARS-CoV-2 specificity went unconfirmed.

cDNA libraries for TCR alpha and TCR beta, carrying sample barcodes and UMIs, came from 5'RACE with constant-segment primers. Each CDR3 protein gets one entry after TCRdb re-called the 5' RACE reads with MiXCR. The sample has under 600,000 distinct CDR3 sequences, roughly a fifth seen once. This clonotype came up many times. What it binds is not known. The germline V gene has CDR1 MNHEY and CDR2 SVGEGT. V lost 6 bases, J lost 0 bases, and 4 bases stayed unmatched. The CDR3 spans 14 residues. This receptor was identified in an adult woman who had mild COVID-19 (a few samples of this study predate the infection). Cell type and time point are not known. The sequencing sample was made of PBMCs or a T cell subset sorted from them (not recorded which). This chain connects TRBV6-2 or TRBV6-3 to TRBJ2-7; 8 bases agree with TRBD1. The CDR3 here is CASRTGTGSYEQYF. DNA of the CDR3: TGTGCCAGCAGGACCGGGACAGGCTCCTACGAGCAGTACTTC.